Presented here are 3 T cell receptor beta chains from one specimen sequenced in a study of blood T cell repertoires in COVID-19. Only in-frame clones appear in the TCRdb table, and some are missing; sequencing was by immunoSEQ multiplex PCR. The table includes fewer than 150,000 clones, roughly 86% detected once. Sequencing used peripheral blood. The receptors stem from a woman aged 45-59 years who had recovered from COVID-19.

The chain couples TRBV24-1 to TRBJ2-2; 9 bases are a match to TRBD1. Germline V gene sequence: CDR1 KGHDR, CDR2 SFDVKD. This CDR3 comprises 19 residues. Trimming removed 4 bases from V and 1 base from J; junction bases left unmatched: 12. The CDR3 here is CATSDSGQGTFLNTGELFF. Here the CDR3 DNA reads TGTGCCACCAGTGACAGCGGACAGGGGACCTTCTTGAACACCGGGGAGCTGTTTTTT.

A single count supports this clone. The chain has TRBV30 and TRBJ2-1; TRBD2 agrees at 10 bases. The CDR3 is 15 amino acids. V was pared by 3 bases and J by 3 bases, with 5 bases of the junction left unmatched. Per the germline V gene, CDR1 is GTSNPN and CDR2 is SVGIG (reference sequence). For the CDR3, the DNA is TGTGCCTGGAGAACTTGGACTAGCGGCTACAATGAGCAGTTCTTC. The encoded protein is CAWRTWTSGYNEQFF.

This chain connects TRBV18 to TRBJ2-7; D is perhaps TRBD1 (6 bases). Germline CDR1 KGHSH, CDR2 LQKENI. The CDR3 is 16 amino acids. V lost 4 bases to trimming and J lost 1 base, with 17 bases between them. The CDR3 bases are TGTGCCAGCTCACTAGTAGGACAGTTGGGGTCCTACGAGCAGTACTTC. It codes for CASSLVGQLGSYEQYF.